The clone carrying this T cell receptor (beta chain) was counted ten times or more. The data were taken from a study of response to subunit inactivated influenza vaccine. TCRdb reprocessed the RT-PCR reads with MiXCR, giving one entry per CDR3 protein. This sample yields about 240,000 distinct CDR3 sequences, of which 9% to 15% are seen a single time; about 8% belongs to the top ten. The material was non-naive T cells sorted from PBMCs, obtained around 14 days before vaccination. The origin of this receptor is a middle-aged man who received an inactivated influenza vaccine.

CDR3 DNA: TGTGCCAGCAGACAAGACAGCTCTGGGGCCAACGTCCTGACTTTC. As protein: CASRQDSSGANVLTF. This rearrangement joins TRBV6-2 or TRBV6-3 to TRBJ2-6; possible D gene TRBD1, 5 bases. Trimming took off 6 bases at V and 0 bases at J, with 9 bases between the two ends. Germline CDR1 MNHEY, CDR2 SVGEGT. The CDR3 is 15 amino acids.